The T cell receptor (beta chain) under discussion was sequenced for a study of TIL therapy for anti-PD-1-resistant metastatic lung cancer (dated by TCRdb to 2020 to 2022). Study-wide context: Before any PD-1/PD-L1 blockade was given, tumors were harvested, nivolumab was then administered, and patients who progressed went on to receive lymphodepletion, an infusion of expanded TIL, and IL-2. Among the enrolled patients, the median age was nearly 55 years (range about 35-85), and the median tumor PD-L1 proportion score was more than 4.5%. Most of the cohort had lung adenocarcinoma, several tumors were EGFR-mutant and two were ALK-rearranged, and half of the patients were current or former smokers. Across the cohort, whole-exome sequencing showed a median non-synonymous tumor mutation burden of under 1.8 mutations per megabase. T cell receptor beta sequencing of tumor and peripheral blood was used to follow clonotypes across the tumor, the expanded TIL product and serial blood samples.

Beyond this particular receptor, the publication reports: Clonotypes from the infused TIL partially replaced the baseline peripheral repertoire and then declined over months, and persistence showed no apparent association with response. The cohort was highly selected, with more treatment-naive, never-smoker and oncogene-addicted patients than typical, limiting generalizability. The study protocol defined all tumor marker inferences as exploratory.

Trimming leaves V shorter by 4 bases and J shorter by 2 bases, with the junction holding 3 bases beyond the gene matches. The CDR3 covers 14 residues, taking in both the cysteine and the phenylalanine. The CDR3 DNA has 42 bases and is translated from base 1. The germline V gene supplies CDR1 MGHDK and CDR2 SYGVNS. The time point label on this specimen signifies: pre-treatment sample, taken before nivolumab and TIL therapy. Adults with stage 4 NSCLC were enrolled in a dual-center phase I trial from 2017 to January 2020. Samples came from a single-arm, open-label phase I trial of tumor-infiltrating lymphocyte therapy with nivolumab in advanced non-small cell lung cancer. Blood mononuclear cells from EDTA tubes were isolated by Ficoll gradient, snap-frozen as pellets, and DNA was extracted with a Qiagen mini-prep kit. The immunoSEQ v3 hsTCRB kit was used to amplify TCR beta CDR3 regions from genomic DNA through bias-controlled multiplex PCR. TCR libraries were sequenced on an Illumina NextSeq 500 to 2 million to 2.5 million read pairs for survey level or roughly 4.5-6 million for deep level. In the authors' own workflow: The immunoSEQ Analyzer software assigned V, D and J genes, filtered out non-productive sequences, and reported clonality. Repertoires were compared using productive Simpson clonality and Morisita overlap index of productive TRB rearrangements between infused TIL and blood. The absolute count of a clonotype in blood was estimated by multiplying the lymphocyte count by the CD3+ fraction and by the productive frequency of the clone. What TCRdb holds here is the immuneACCESS table cut down to in-frame rearrangements. Part of the clones is not present; checked against another copy, under half of the missing clones reflect an unresolved V gene, and the others are unexplained. V, J and clone size derive from that table, while D and trimming were established from the DNA sequence. In all, the sample holds some 60,000 clones, and around 67% of those were seen once. In total, the top ten clones hold less than 2% of the sample.

As for this clone: Its antigen target is currently unknown. No quality values exist for individual bases; no much larger clone is one base distant.

Sample: blood, taken at baseline. The V and J genes are TRBV25-1 and TRBJ2-5, and 8 bases in between align with TRBD1. This clonotype originated in a person between 25 and 79 years old with non-small cell lung cancer. In nucleotide form, the sequence is TGTGCCAGCAGTGTCGGACAGGGTCAAGAGACCCAGTACTTC. This yields the protein CASSVGQGQETQYF.